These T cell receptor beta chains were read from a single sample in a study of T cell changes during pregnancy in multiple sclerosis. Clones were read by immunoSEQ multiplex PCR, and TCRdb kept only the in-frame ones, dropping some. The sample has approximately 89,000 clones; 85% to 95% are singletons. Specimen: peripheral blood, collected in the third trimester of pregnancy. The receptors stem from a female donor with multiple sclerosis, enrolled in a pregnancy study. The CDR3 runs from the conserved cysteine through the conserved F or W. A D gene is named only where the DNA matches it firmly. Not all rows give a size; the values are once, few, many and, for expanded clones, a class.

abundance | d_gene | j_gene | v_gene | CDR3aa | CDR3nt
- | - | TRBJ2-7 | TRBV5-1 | CASSLTSPSTYEQYF | TGCGCCAGCAGCTTGACTAGCCCCTCGACCTACGAGCAGTACTTC
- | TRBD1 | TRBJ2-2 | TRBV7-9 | CASSPWYRGPGELFF | TGTGCCAGCAGCCCATGGTACAGGGGGCCCGGGGAGCTGTTTTTT
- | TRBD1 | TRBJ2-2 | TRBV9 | CASSTRQGDEVGELFF | TGTGCCAGCAGCACAAGACAGGGGGATGAAGTCGGGGAGCTGTTTTTT
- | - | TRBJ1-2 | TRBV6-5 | CASSRTERNGYTF | TGTGCCAGCAGTCGGACAGAGCGAAATGGCTACACCTTC
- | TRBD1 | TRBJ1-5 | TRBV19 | CASSPQGATQPQHF | TGTGCCAGTAGCCCACAGGGGGCGACTCAGCCCCAGCATTTT
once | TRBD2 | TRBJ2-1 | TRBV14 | CASSQPGTSGNEQFF | TGTGCCAGCAGCCAGCCCGGGACTAGTGGGAATGAGCAGTTCTTC
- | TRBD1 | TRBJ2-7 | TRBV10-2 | CASSTGVSYEQYF | TGCGCCAGCAGTACAGGGGTTTCTTACGAGCAGTACTTC
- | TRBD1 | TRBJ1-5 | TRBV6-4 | CASSDGRGDRVSNQPQHF | TGTGCCAGCAGTGACGGGCGGGGGGACAGGGTTAGCAATCAGCCCCAGCATTTT
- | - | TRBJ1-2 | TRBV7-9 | CASSQVPSGGYTF | TGTGCCAGCAGCCAGGTGCCATCCGGCGGCTACACCTTC
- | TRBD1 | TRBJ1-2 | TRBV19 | CASSIDPGTGDYGYTF | TGTGCCAGTAGTATAGACCCCGGGACAGGGGACTATGGCTACACCTTC
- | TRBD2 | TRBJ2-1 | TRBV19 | CASSPHPTSGGYNEQFF | TGTGCCAGTAGTCCCCACCCAACTAGCGGGGGGTACAATGAGCAGTTCTTC
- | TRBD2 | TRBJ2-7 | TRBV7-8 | CASSSAGTSGYEQYF | TGTGCCAGCAGCAGCGCCGGGACTAGCGGCTACGAGCAGTACTTC
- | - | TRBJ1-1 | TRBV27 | CASSEAGRTEAFF | TGTGCCAGCAGCGAGGCGGGACGTACTGAAGCTTTCTTT
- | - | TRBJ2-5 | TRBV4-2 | CASSPGTPTQETQYF | TGTGCCAGCAGCCCCGGGACTCCAACCCAAGAGACCCAGTACTTC
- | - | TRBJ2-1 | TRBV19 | CASSIDQGLYNEQFF | TGTGCCAGTAGTATAGATCAGGGGCTCTACAATGAGCAGTTCTTC
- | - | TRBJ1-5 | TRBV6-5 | CASSEKSNQPQHF | TGTGCCAGTAGTGAGAAAAGCAATCAGCCCCAGCATTTT
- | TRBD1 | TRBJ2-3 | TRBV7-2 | CASSLVGTGSTDTQYF | TGTGCCAGCAGCTTAGTGGGGACAGGGAGCACAGATACGCAGTATTTT
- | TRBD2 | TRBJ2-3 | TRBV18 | CASSLSSGGLLTDTQYF | TGTGCCAGCTCCCTCTCTAGCGGGGGTCTACTCACAGATACGCAGTATTTT
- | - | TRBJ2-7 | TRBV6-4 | CASTGAAGFAYEQYF | TGTGCCAGCACGGGAGCGGCAGGGTTCGCTTACGAGCAGTACTTC
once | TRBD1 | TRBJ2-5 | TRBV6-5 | CASSYDREETQYF | TGTGCCAGCAGTTACGACAGGGAAGAGACCCAGTACTTC
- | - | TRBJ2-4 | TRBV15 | CATSRDRGRGGKNIQYF | TGTGCCACCAGCAGAGATCGGGGAAGAGGGGGAAAAAACATTCAGTACTTC
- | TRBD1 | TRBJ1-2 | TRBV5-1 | CASSARQGATGYTF | TGCGCCAGCAGCGCGAGACAGGGCGCAACTGGCTACACCTTC
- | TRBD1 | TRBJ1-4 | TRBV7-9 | CASSSRDRGVDEKLFF | TGTGCCAGCAGCTCCCGGGACAGGGGGGTGGATGAAAAACTGTTTTTT
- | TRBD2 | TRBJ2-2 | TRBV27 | CASSSRPAGNTGELFF | TGTGCCAGCAGTTCCCGCCCAGCGGGAAACACCGGGGAGCTGTTTTTT
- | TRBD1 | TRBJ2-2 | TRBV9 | CASSATLGQGGGELFF | TGTGCCAGCAGCGCGACCTTGGGACAGGGAGGCGGGGAGCTGTTTTTT
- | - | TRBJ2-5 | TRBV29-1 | CSVERTTQETQYF | TGCAGCGTTGAGAGGACAACCCAAGAGACCCAGTACTTC
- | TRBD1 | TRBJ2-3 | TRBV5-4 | CASSLPGQGTDTQYF | TGTGCCAGCAGCTTGCCCGGACAGGGCACAGATACGCAGTATTTT
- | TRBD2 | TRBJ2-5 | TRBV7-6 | CASSLAGGEETQYF | TGTGCCAGCAGCTTAGCGGGGGGGGAAGAGACCCAGTACTTC
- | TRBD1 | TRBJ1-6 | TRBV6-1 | CASTEAEGALGSPLHF | TGTGCCAGCACCGAAGCGGAGGGGGCATTAGGTTCACCCCTCCACTTT
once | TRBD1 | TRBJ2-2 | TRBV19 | CASRDEINRGPGELFF | TGTGCCAGTAGAGACGAAATTAACAGGGGGCCCGGGGAGCTGTTTTTT
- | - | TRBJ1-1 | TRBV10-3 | CAISSSTEAFF | TGTGCCATCAGCTCGAGCACTGAAGCTTTCTTT
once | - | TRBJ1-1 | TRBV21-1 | CASRRTGGVFF | TGTGCCAGCAGGAGGACAGGGGGCGTTTTCTTT
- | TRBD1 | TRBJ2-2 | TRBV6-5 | CASSLFQGAPGELFF | TGTGCCAGCAGTTTGTTTCAGGGGGCCCCGGGGGAGCTGTTTTTT
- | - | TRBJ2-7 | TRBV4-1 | CASSQDTARIYEQYF | TGCGCCAGCAGCCAAGATACCGCGAGAATCTACGAGCAGTACTTC
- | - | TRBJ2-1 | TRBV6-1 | CASEGWRGRNEQFF | TGTGCCAGCGAAGGTTGGAGGGGGCGGAATGAGCAGTTCTTC
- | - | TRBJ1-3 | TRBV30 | CAWSAGGGNTIYF | TGTGCCTGGAGTGCGGGGGGTGGAAACACCATATATTTT
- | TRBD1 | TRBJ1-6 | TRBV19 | CASRGTGSGSPLHF | TGTGCCAGTAGGGGGACAGGGAGTGGGTCACCCCTCCACTTT
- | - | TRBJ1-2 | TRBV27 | CASSFGQGGYTF | TGTGCCAGCAGTTTTGGGCAGGGCGGCTACACCTTC
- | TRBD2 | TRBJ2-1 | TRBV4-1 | CASRLAGGTDNEQFF | TGCGCCAGCAGGTTAGCGGGGGGTACCGACAATGAGCAGTTCTTC
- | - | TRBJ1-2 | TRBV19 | CASSLGELLGYTF | TGTGCCAGTAGCCTCGGGGAGCTCTTAGGCTACACCTTC
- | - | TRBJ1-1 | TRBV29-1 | CSVSRGTRDTEAFF | TGCAGCGTTAGTCGAGGAACTCGGGACACTGAAGCTTTCTTT
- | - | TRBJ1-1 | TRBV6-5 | CASRENGVGTEAFF | TGTGCCAGCAGAGAGAACGGGGTGGGCACTGAAGCTTTCTTT